This T cell receptor beta chain was documented in a study of CD8 T cells in ankylosing spondylitis (dated by TCRdb to 2017 to 2019). Background on the whole study: The study profiled T cell receptor beta repertoires in healthy donors and ankylosing spondylitis patients to find disease-linked TCR variants. In total, the full study cohort was made up of about 99 healthy donors and 25 to 30 ankylosing spondylitis patients. Peripheral blood was sampled, and synovial fluid was also collected from ankylosing spondylitis patients.

Broader findings and caveats from the paper: Blood from ankylosing spondylitis patients appeared to be characterized by a TCR beta motif composed of eight or nine highly homologous amino acid variants. Some motif variants had previously been reported in the synovial fluid and blood of reactive arthritis patients, which suggests shared mechanisms of disease initiation. The disease-linked clones were reported as significantly enriched in matched synovial fluid samples from ankylosing spondylitis patients. The disease-linked clones had a CD8+ phenotype and were found at relatively low frequencies in peripheral blood.

Notes on this clonotype: No antigen is known for it. Nothing much larger sits one base from this clone, and base qualities are not available.

TCRdb shows the sequencer as Illumina HiSeq 2500. TCR beta libraries were prepared by quantitative 5'-RACE with molecular barcodes. The original pipeline was this. To identify disease-linked TCR variants, a new computational method was used, one built on a probabilistic model of VDJ rearrangement. TCRdb cleaned the public reads at Q25 with fastp, built clones with MiXCR and kept in-frame beta chains. Rows with a matching CDR3 protein are joined into one entry that keeps the most common DNA and genes. The V and J calls shown here were made by TCRdb, not taken from the authors' results. The sample records 230,000 or so distinct CDR3 sequences, under 30% of which are singletons. The ten largest account for roughly 0.6% of the sample. According to the germline V gene (reference sequence), CDR1 reads DFQATT and CDR2 reads SNEGSKA. The CDR3, cysteine through phenylalanine, is 15 amino acids long. The only DNA kept is the CDR3, 45 bases in frame from the first base. Trimmed from V: 4 bases; trimmed from J: 1 base; junction bases lacking a gene match: 8.

The V gene is TRBV20-1 and the J gene is TRBJ2-5; 8 junctional bases match TRBD1. Sequenced sample: blood, either unsorted or a sorted T cell fraction (not recorded which). This sequence was found in a male donor with ankylosing spondylitis or in good health (not recorded which). The CDR3 in this case is CSAIKTGDVQETQYF. Here is the DNA: TGCAGTGCTATCAAGACAGGGGATGTCCAAGAGACCCAGTACTTC.